These 11 T cell receptor beta chains came from one sample sequenced in a study of T-cell memory formation after mild COVID-19. Via MiXCR, TCRdb re-called the 5' RACE reads, giving one row per CDR3 protein. The sample lists about 450,000 distinct CDR3 sequences; around 22% were seen once. The specimen was PBMCs or a T cell subset sorted from them (not recorded which). The receptors were gathered from an adult woman who had mild COVID-19 (a few samples of this study predate the infection). Cell type and time point are not known.

The rearrangement joins TRBV7-3 to TRBJ2-3; 12 bases line up with TRBD2. This CDR3 region has 15 residues. The germline gives CDR1 SGHTA, CDR2 FQGTGA. Germline trimming cut 7 bases from V and 4 bases from J; bases unmatched to any gene: 6. The CDR3 sequence: CASKPSGGAADTQYF. In DNA, the CDR3 is TGTGCCAGCAAGCCTAGCGGGGGGGCTGCAGATACGCAGTATTTT.

This clonotype was seen a few times. This chain connects TRBV2 to TRBJ1-5, with no clear D. The CDR3 extends over 15 amino acids. Germline V gene sequence: CDR1 SNHLY, CDR2 FYNNEI. Trimming cost V 6 bases and J 4 bases, with 16 bases left between them. The DNA of the CDR3 is TGTGCCAGCAGCCTCCGGGAGGGAAATAATCAGCCCCAGCATTTT. Encoded protein: CASSLREGNNQPQHF.

V is TRBV5-1 and J is TRBJ1-1, with TRBD1 matching over 12 bases. The CDR3 runs to 15 residues. CDR1 is SGHRS and CDR2 is YFSETQ in the germline V gene. J lost 6 bases, V lost 5 bases, and 8 bases had no gene match. The CDR3 protein is CASSTGTGGPAEAFF. In nucleotides, the CDR3 is TGCGCCAGCAGTACCGGGACAGGGGGCCCGGCTGAAGCTTTCTTT.

V gene TRBV7-3 combines with J gene TRBJ2-3; no firm D call. V shed 4 bases and J shed 4 bases, with 12 bases lying between them. This CDR3 has 14 residues. CDR1 is SGHTA, CDR2 FQGTGA, per germline. The CDR3 is CASSSDVYADTQYF. CDR3 in DNA: TGTGCCAGCAGCTCGGATGTTTATGCAGATACGCAGTATTTT.

The chain joins TRBV12-3 or TRBV12-4 to TRBJ2-1, with D perhaps matching TRBD2 (7 bases). V shed 1 base and J shed 2 bases, with 12 bases lying between them. The CDR3 has 16 amino acids. The CDR3 here is CASSLERGGTYNEQFF. Here the CDR3 DNA reads TGTGCCAGCAGTTTAGAGAGGGGGGGGACCTACAATGAGCAGTTCTTC.

This clonotype was seen only a few times. V and J are TRBV5-1 and TRBJ2-7; weak D call: TRBD2 (6 bases). Germline V lookup: CDR1 SGHRS, CDR2 YFSETQ. This CDR3 has 13 amino acids. V was clipped by 1 base and J by 3 bases, with 8 bases between them. The CDR3, as DNA: TGCGCCAGCAGCTTGTCGGACTACTACGAGCAGTACTTC. This gives the protein CASSLSDYYEQYF.

V and J are TRBV9 and TRBJ2-7; D is ambiguous. The V end was cut by 4 bases, the J end by 3 bases, with 14 bases between. This CDR3 is built from 14 residues. Germline CDR1 and CDR2: SGDLS and YYNGEE. CDR3 residues: CASSPEGAFYEQYF. DNA of the CDR3: TGTGCCAGCAGCCCCGAAGGAGCTTTCTACGAGCAGTACTTC.

The V call is TRBV12-3 or TRBV12-4, the J call TRBJ1-2; maybe TRBD1 (6 bases). The CDR3 consists of 13 residues. V lost 5 bases, J lost 4 bases, and 11 bases lay in between. CDR3 sequence reads: CASSIDRSYGYTF. The DNA for the CDR3 is TGTGCCAGCAGTATTGACAGGTCCTATGGCTACACCTTC.

The V and J genes are TRBV2 and TRBJ1-1; no reliable D call. Germline values: CDR1 SNHLY, CDR2 FYNNEI. The CDR3 is 13 residues long. V was cut by 3 bases and J by 4 bases, with 9 bases left in between. The DNA for the CDR3 is TGTGCCAGCAGTGAGCCGGCAGGCACTGAAGCTTTCTTT. This sequence encodes CASSEPAGTEAFF.

The chain is built from TRBV24-1 and TRBJ1-5; D may be TRBD1 (6 bases). The V gene lost 4 bases and the J gene lost 0 bases, with 12 bases spanning the gap. Per germline, CDR1 KGHDR and CDR2 SFDVKD. The CDR3 runs 16 residues. The CDR3 nucleotides read TGTGCCACCAGTGACCCGGACAGCGATAGCAATCAGCCCCAGCATTTT. Translated: CATSDPDSDSNQPQHF.

This clonotype occurred a few times. The chain links TRBV4-3 to TRBJ2-7; D is unclear. Germline CDR1 LGHNA, CDR2 YSLEER. The V gene lost 4 bases and the J gene lost 2 bases, with 12 bases spanning the gap. The CDR3 has 14 residues. The CDR3 region has the DNA TGCGCCAGCAGCCTCTTTGGTGGGGCCTACGAGCAGTACTTC. Translation: CASSLFGGAYEQYF.